This T cell receptor (beta chain) emerged from a study of cytomegalovirus exposure and HLA in healthy donors. Study overall: One earlier analysis, a look at 150 million to 200 million T cells, found some 120 million unique TCR beta sequences. Overall study results and limits: Presence/absence analyses assumed roughly uniform sequencing depth across donors, which may not hold. Sequencing likely generated an artifact that appeared as a cluster of highly shared sequence variants. Among TCR beta chains of equal frequency, HLA-associated ones were more clonally expanded in a later analysis.

It was with 60 Vbeta and 13 Jbeta primers that the PCR ran. Only in-frame clones appear in the TCRdb table, and some are missing; sequencing was by immunoSEQ multiplex PCR. The sample includes more than 85,000 clones, 75% to 85% of them seen just once. Concerning this clone: What it binds is unknown.

This TCR was recovered from a woman in her forties or fifties in good health and CMV-seropositive. Sequenced input: PBMCs.

The CDR3 loop is CASSAPRQSANTGELFF. DNA of the CDR3: TGTGCCAGCAGCGCGCCTAGACAGTCCGCGAACACCGGGGAGCTGTTTTTT. This chain links TRBV9 with TRBJ2-2, with D perhaps TRBD1 (5 bases). Trimming stripped 3 bases from V and 0 bases from J, with 15 bases between. Germline CDR1 reads SGDLS; CDR2 reads YYNGEE. The length of the CDR3 is 17 residues.